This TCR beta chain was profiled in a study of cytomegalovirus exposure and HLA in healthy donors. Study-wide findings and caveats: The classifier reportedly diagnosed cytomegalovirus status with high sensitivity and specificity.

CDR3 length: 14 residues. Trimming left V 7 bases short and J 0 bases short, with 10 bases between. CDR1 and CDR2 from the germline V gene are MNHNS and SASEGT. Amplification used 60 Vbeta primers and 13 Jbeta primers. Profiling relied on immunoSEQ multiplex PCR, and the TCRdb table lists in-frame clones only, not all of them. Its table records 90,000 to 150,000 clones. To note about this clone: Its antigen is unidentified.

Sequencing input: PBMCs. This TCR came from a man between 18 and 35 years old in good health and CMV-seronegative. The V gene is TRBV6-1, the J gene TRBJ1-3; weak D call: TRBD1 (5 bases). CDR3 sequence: CASTTTDSGNTIYF. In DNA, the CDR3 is TGTGCCAGCACCACGACAGACTCTGGAAACACCATATATTTT.